This TCR beta chain was documented in a study of T-cell memory formation after mild COVID-19. TCRdb analysed the 5' RACE reads with MiXCR anew, one entry per CDR3 protein. The sample shows hundreds of thousands of distinct CDR3 sequences, about 23% of them seen only once. On this clonotype: Its antigen is not known.

Overall study results and limits: Among clones contracting day 15 to 85, CD4/CD8 was balanced, whereas later expanders leaned CD4+.

The TCR originated in an adult woman who had mild COVID-19 (a few samples of this study predate the infection). Cell type and time point are not known. The source material was PBMCs or a T cell subset sorted from them (not recorded which).

The chain's CDR3 is CASSLDRQTEAFF. CDR3 bases: TGTGCCAGCAGCTTAGACAGACAGACTGAAGCTTTCTTT. This rearrangement joins TRBV7-2 to TRBJ1-1, with a weak D call TRBD1 (5 bases). The germline gives CDR1 SGHTA, CDR2 FQGNSA. The CDR3 is made up of 13 amino acids. V shed 1 base and J shed 5 bases, with 8 bases lying between them.